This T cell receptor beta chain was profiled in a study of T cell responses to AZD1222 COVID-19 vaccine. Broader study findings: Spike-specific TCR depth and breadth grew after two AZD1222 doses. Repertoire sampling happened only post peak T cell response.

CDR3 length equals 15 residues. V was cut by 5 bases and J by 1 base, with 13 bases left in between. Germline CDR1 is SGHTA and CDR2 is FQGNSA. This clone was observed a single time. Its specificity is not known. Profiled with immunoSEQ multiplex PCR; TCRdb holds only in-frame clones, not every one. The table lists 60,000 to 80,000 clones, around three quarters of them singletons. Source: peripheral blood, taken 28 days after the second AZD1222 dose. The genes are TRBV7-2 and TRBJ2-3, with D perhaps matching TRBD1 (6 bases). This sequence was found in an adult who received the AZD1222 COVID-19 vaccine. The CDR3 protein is CASSPGVIRTDTQYF. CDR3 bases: TGTGCCAGCAGCCCAGGGGTAATCCGCACAGATACGCAGTATTTT.